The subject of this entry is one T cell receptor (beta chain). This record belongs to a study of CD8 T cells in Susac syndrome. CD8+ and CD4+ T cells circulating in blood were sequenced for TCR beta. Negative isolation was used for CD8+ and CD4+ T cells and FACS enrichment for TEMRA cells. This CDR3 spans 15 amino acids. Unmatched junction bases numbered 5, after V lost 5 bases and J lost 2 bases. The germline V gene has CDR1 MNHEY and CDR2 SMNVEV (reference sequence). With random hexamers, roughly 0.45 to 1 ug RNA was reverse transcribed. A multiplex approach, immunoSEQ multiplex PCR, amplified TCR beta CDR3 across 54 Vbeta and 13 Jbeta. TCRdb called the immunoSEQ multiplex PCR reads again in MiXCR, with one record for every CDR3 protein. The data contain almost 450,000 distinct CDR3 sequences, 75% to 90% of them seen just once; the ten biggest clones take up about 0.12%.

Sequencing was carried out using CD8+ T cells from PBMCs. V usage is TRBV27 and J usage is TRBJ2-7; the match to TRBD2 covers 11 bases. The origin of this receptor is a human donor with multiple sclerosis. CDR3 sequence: CASSPLAGETYEQYF. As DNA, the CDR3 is TGTGCCAGCAGTCCACTAGCGGGAGAGACCTACGAGCAGTACTTC.